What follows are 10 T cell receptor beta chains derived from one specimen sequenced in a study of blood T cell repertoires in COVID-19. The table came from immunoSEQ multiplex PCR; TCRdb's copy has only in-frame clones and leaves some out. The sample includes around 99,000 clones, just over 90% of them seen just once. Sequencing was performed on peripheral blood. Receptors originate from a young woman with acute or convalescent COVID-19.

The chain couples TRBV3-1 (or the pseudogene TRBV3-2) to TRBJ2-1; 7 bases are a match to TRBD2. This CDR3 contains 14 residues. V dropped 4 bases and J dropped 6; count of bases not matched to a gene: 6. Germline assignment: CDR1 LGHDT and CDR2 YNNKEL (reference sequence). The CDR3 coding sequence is TGTGCCAGCAGCCGGCGGACTAGGCCCAATGAGCAGTTCTTC. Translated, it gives CASSRRTRPNEQFF.

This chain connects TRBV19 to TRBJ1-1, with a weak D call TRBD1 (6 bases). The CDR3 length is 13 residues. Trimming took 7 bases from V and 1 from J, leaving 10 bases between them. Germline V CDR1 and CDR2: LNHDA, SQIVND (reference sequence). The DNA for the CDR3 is TGTGCCAGTACTGCGACAGGGAACACTGAAGCTTTCTTT. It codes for CASTATGNTEAFF. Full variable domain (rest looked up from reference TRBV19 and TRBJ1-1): DGGITQSPKYLFRKEGQNVTLSCEQNLNHDAMYWYRQDPGQGLRLIYYSQIVNDFQKGDIAEGYSVSREKKESFPLTVTSAQKNPTAFYLCASTATGNTEAFFGQGTRLTVV.

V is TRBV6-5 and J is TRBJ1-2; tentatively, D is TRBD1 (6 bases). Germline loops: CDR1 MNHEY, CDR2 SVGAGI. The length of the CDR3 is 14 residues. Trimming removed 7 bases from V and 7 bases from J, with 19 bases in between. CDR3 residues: CASNPSGGASGYTF. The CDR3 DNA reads TGTGCCAGCAATCCAAGCGGGGGCGCGAGTGGCTACACCTTC.

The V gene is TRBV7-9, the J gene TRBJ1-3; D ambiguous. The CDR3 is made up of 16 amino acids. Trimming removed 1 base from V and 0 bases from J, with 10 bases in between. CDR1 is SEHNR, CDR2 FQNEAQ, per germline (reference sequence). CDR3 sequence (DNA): TGTGCCAGCAGCTTAGTAAGCTTAAGCTCTGGAAACACCATATATTTT. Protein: CASSLVSLSSGNTIYF.

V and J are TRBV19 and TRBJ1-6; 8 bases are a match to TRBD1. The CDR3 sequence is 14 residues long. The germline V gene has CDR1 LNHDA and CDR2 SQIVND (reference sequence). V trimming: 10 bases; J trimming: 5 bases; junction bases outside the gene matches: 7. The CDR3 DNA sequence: TGTGCCACCCGGACAGGGTGGGATAATTCACCCCTCCACTTT. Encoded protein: CATRTGWDNSPLHF.

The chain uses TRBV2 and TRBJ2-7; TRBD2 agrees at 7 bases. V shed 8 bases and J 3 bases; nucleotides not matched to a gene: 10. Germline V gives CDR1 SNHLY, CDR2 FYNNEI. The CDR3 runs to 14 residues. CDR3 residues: CASLLPGGYYEQYF. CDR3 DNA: TGTGCCAGCCTGCTCCCGGGGGGATACTACGAGCAGTACTTC.

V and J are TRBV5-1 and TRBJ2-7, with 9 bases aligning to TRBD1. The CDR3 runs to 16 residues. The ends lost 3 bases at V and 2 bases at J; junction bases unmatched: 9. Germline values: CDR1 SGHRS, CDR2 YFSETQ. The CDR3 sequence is CASSWGPGQGTYEQYF. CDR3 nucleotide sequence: TGCGCCAGCAGCTGGGGACCGGGACAGGGAACCTACGAGCAGTACTTC.

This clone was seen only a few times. The CDR3 spells CASSPPDLTGIHEQYF. The CDR3 DNA sequence: TGTGCCAGCAGCCCCCCCGACCTGACAGGGATCCACGAGCAGTACTTC. V is TRBV11-3 and J is TRBJ2-7, with 7 bases identical to TRBD1. Per the germline V gene, CDR1 is SGHNT and CDR2 is YENEEA. This CDR3 comprises 16 residues. The J segment lost 5 bases and the V segment lost 5 bases, leaving 15 bases of the junction unmatched. Based on the CDR3 plus reference TRBV11-3 and TRBJ2-7, the full variable domain is EAGVVQSPRYKIIEKKQPVAFWCNPISGHNTLYWYLQNLGQGPELLIRYENEEAVDDSQLPKDRFSAERLKGVDSTLKIQPAELGDSAVYLCASSPPDLTGIHEQYFGPGTRLTVT.

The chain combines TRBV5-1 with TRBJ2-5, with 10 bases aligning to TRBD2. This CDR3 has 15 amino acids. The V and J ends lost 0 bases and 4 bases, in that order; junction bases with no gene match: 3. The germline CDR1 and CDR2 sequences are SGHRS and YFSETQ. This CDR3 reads CASSLGLAGAETQYF. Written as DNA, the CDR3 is TGCGCCAGCAGCTTGGGTCTAGCGGGAGCAGAGACCCAGTACTTC.

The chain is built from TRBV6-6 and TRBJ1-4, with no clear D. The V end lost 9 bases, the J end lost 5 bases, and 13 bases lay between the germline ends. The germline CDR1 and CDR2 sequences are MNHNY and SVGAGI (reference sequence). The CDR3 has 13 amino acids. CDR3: CASSSRSNEKLFF. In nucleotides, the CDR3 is TGTGCCAGTTCGAGCAGGTCAAATGAAAAACTGTTTTTT.